The present T cell receptor (beta chain) was sequenced within a study of tumor-infiltrating lymphocytes in primary liver carcinoma. Whole-study findings and limits: Tumor region pairs outstripped tumor-adjacent and tumor-blood pairs in overlap.

Germline lookup yields CDR1 KGHDR and CDR2 SFDVKD. CDR3 length equals 16 residues. The sample holds one count of this clonotype. What it recognizes is unknown. Sequence at one end of the junction differs from germline and may be a read error. Investigators took RNA and DNA out together from about 20-30 mg of unsorted bulk tissue. The template, approximately 500 ng total RNA, yielded TCR beta cDNA made with a constant-region primer. Each TCR beta library was derived from three nested multiplex PCR rounds that employed slightly modified ARM-PCR. It was with TRBV1-TRBV30 forward primers and a C-beta reverse primer that the first two PCR rounds were run, at roughly 11 cycles each. TCRdb processed the multiplex PCR reads anew with MiXCR; each CDR3 protein has one entry. Among 90,000 to 150,000 distinct CDR3 sequences, roughly 75% were seen once, and the ten largest hold about 8%.

This chain uses TRBV24-1 with TRBJ2-1, with D maybe TRBD2 (6 bases). The TCR comes from a woman aged 55-69 years with primary liver carcinoma and hepatitis B virus infection. Sequences were obtained from tumor-adjacent normal liver tissue. Here the CDR3 DNA reads TGTGCCACGAGTGCCGTACTAGGCGGGATGGGAAATGAGCAGTTCTTC. This sequence encodes CATSAVLGGMGNEQFF.